Sequencing of this T cell receptor beta chain was carried out in a study of identical twins. Concerning this clonotype: Antigen unknown.

TCRdb reprocessed the 5' RACE reads via MiXCR and lists one record per CDR3 protein. The sample gives some 730,000 distinct CDR3 sequences, 15% to 20% of which show up once; roughly 13% is in the top ten. The CDR3 is 14 residues long. Trimming took off 4 bases at V and 3 bases at J, with 12 bases between the two ends. Germline values: CDR1 SQVTM, CDR2 ANQGSEA. Points from the study as a whole: Its conclusions, products of cross-sectional statistical analysis, did not come from following the same donors.

These data were also filed under a second study, of T cells expressing NK-cell markers.

Material: PBMCs. The receptor was derived from a woman aged 18-29 years in good health. The chain combines TRBV29-1 with TRBJ2-2; weak D call: TRBD2 (6 bases). CDR3 bases: TGCAGCGTTGGCGCGGGATGGCACACCGGGGAGCTGTTTTTT. Amino acids: CSVGAGWHTGELFF.